This entry features one T cell receptor beta chain sequence. What it binds is not known. The data stem from a study of T cell repertoires in cytomegalovirus infection. Study-wide context: It can be stated that public TCR beta signatures indicated CMV infection as well as a matching HLA type.

Trimming pared 2 bases from V and 2 bases from J, leaving 13 bases between. Germline CDR1 and CDR2: LNHDA and SQIVND (reference sequence). The CDR3 sequence is 15 residues long. Whole-study results and caveats: Adding up the frequency of public TCR beta families identified people who carried CMV plus the relevant HLA. Predominance within the ex vivo response was attributable to HLA-C-restricted CMV-specific TCR beta clonotypes.

TCRdb independently ran MiXCR on the reads; one entry per CDR3 protein. Among roughly 720,000 distinct CDR3 sequences listed, roughly a third were seen once. The receptor's source is a human donor in good health (CMV status not recorded). Some clones in this sample may be carry-over from other donors' samples. This chain uses TRBV19 with TRBJ2-7, with D perhaps TRBD2 (6 bases). The sequenced sample was PBMCs. The CDR3 spells CASSIWPGAAYEQYF. The CDR3 nucleotides are TGTGCCAGTAGTATATGGCCGGGAGCCGCCTACGAGCAGTACTTC.